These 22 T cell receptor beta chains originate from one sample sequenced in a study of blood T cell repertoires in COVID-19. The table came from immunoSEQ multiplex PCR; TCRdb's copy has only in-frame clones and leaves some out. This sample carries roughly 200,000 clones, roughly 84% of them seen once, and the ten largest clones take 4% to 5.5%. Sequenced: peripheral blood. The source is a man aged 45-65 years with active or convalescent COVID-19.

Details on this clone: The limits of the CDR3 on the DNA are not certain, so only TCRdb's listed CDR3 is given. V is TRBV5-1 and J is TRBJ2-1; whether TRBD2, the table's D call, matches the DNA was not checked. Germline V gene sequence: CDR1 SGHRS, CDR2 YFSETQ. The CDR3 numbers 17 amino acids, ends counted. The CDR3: CASSLVGGGASGNEQLF.

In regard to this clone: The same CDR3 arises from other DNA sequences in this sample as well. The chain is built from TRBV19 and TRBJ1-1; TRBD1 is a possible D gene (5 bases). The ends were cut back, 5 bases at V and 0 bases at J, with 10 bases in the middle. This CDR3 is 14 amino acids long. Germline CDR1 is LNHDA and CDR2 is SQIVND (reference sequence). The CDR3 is CASSSGLMNTEAFF. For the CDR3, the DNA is TGTGCCAGTAGTTCGGGACTGATGAACACTGAAGCTTTCTTT. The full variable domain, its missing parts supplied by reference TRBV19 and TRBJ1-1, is DGGITQSPKYLFRKEGQNVTLSCEQNLNHDAMYWYRQDPGQGLRLIYYSQIVNDFQKGDIAEGYSVSREKKESFPLTVTSAQKNPTAFYLCASSSGLMNTEAFFGQGTRLTVV.

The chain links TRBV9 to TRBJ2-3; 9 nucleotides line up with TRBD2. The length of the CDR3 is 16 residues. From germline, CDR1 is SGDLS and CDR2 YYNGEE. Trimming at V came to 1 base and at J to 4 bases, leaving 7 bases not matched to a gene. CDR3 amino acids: CASSVLAGPGADTQYF. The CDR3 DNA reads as TGTGCCAGCAGCGTACTAGCGGGGCCGGGGGCAGATACGCAGTATTTT.

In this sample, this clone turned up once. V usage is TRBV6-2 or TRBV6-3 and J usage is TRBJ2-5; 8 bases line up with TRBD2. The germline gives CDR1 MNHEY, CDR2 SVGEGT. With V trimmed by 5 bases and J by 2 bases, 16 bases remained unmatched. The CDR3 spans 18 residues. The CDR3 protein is CASSQRGRPSVGQETQYF. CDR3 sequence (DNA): TGTGCCAGCAGTCAGCGGGGGCGGCCCTCTGTCGGGCAAGAGACCCAGTACTTC.

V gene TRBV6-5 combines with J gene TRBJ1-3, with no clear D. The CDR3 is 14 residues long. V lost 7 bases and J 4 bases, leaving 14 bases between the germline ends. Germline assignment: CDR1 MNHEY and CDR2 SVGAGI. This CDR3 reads CASTSQLQGNTIYF. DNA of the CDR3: TGTGCCAGCACTTCCCAATTACAGGGAAACACCATATATTTT.

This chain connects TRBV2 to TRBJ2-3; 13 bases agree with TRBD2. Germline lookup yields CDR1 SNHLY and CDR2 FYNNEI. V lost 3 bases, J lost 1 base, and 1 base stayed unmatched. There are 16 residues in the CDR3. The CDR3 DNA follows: TGTGCCAGCAGTGAGGGGACTAGCGGGGGCACAGATACGCAGTATTTT. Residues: CASSEGTSGGTDTQYF. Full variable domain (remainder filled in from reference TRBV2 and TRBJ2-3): EPEVTQTPSHQVTQMGQEVILRCVPISNHLYFYWYRQILGQKVEFLVSFYNNEISEKSEIFDDQFSVERPDGSNFTLKIRSTKLEDSAMYFCASSEGTSGGTDTQYFGPGTRLTVL.

CDR3 region: CASSPGPYGYTF. The CDR3 nucleotides are TGTGCCAGCAGCCCAGGTCCTTATGGCTACACCTTC. This chain connects TRBV6-5 to TRBJ1-2, with D unclear. The CDR3 has 12 amino acids. Trimming removed 6 bases at V and 5 bases at J, with 10 bases between. The germline CDR1 and CDR2 sequences are MNHEY and SVGAGI.

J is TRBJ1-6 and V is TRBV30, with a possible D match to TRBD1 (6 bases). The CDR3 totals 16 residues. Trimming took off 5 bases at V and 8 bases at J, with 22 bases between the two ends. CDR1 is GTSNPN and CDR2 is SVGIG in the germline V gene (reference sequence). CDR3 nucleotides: TGTGCCTGGGTCGGCCTAGGAACGGGGGGGCATTCACCCCTCCACTTT. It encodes CAWVGLGTGGHSPLHF.

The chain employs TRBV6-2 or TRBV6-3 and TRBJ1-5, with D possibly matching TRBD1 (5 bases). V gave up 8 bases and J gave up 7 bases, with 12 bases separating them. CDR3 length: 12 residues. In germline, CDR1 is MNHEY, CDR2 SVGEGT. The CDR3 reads CASCRGEQPQHF. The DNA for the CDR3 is TGTGCCAGCTGCCGGGGCGAACAGCCCCAGCATTTT.

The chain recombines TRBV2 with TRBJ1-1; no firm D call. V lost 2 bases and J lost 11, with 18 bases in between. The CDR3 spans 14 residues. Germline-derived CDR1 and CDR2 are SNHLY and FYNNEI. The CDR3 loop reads CASSELRVSRSAFF. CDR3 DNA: TGTGCCAGCAGTGAACTCCGGGTTTCGCGGTCGGCTTTCTTT.

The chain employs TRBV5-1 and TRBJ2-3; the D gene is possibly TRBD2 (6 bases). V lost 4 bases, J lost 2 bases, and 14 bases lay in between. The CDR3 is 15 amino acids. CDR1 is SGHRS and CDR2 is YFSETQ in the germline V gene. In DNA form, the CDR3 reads TGCGCCAGCAGCGATTCGCGGGGATCCACAGATACGCAGTATTTT. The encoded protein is CASSDSRGSTDTQYF. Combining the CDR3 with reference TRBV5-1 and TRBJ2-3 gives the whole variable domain KAGVTQTPRYLIKTRGQQVTLSCSPISGHRSVSWYQQTPGQGLQFLFEYFSETQRNKGNFPGRFSGRQFSNSRSEMNVSTLELGDSALYLCASSDSRGSTDTQYFGPGTRLTVL.

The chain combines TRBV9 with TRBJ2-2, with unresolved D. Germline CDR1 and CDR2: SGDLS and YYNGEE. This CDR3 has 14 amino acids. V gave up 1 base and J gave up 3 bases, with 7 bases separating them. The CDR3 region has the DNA TGTGCCAGCAGCGTACAAACAGACACCGGGGAGCTGTTTTTT. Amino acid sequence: CASSVQTDTGELFF.

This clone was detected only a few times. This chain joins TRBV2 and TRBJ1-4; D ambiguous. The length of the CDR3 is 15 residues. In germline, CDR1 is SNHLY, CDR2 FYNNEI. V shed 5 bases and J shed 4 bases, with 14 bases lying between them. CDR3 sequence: CASSPTPNSNEKLFF. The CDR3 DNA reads TGTGCCAGCAGTCCTACACCCAACAGTAATGAAAAACTGTTTTTT. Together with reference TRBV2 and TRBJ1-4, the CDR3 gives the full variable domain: EPEVTQTPSHQVTQMGQEVILRCVPISNHLYFYWYRQILGQKVEFLVSFYNNEISEKSEIFDDQFSVERPDGSNFTLKIRSTKLEDSAMYFCASSPTPNSNEKLFFGSGTQLSVL.

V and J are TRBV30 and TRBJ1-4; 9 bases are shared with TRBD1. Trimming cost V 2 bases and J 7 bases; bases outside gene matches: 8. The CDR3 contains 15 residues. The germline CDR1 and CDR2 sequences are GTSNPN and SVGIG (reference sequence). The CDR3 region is CAWSQGGQGIEKLFF. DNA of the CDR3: TGTGCCTGGAGTCAAGGAGGACAGGGGATTGAAAAACTGTTTTTT.

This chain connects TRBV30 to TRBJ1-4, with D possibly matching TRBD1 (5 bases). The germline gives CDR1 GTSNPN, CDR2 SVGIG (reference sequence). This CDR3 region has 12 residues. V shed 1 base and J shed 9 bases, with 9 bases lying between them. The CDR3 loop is CAWSGAGQKLFF. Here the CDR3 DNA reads TGTGCCTGGAGTGGGGCGGGACAAAAACTGTTTTTT.

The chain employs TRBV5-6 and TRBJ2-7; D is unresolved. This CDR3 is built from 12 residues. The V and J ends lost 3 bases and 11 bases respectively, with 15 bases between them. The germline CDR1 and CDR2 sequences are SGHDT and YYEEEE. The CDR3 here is CASSSPRHLEYF. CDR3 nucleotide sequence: TGTGCCAGCAGCTCCCCTCGACATTTGGAGTACTTC.

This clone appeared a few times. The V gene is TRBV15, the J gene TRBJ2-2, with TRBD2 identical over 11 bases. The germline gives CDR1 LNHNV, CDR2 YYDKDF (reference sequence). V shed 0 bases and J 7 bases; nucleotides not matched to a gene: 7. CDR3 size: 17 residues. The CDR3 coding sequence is TGTGCCACCAGCAGAGATAAACTAGCGGGGGTAGGCGGGGAGCTGTTTTTT. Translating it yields CATSRDKLAGVGGELFF.

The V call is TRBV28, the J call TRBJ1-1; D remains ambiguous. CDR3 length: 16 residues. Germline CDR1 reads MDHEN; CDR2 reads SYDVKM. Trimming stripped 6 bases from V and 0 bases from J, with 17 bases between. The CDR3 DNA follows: TGTGCCAGCAGGGACTTCACAGAATTCATGAACACTGAAGCTTTCTTT. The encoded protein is CASRDFTEFMNTEAFF.

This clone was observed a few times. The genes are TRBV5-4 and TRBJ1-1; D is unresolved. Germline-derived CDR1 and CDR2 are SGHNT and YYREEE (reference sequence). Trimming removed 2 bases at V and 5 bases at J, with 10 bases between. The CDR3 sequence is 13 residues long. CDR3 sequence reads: CASSFAGRTEAFF. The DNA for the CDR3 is TGTGCCAGCAGCTTTGCAGGTCGGACTGAAGCTTTCTTT.

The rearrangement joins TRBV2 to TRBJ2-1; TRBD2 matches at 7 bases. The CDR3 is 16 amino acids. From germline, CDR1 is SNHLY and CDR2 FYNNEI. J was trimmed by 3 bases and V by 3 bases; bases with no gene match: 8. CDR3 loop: CASSELGGGLYNEQFF. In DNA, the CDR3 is TGTGCCAGCAGTGAGTTGGGCGGGGGACTCTACAATGAGCAGTTCTTC.

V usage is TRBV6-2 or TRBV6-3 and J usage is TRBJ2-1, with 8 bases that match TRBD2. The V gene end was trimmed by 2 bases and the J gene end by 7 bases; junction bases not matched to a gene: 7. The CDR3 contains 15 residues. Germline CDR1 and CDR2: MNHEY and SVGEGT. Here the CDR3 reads CASSYGLAGYNEQFF. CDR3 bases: TGTGCCAGCAGTTACGGGTTAGCGGGGTATAATGAGCAGTTCTTC.

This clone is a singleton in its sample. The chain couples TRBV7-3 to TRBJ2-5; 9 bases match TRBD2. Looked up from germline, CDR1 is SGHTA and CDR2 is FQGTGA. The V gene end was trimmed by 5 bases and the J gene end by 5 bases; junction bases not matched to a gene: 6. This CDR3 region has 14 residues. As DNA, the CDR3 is TGTGCCAGCAGCGTTAGCGGGGGCTTGGAGACCCAGTACTTC. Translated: CASSVSGGLETQYF.